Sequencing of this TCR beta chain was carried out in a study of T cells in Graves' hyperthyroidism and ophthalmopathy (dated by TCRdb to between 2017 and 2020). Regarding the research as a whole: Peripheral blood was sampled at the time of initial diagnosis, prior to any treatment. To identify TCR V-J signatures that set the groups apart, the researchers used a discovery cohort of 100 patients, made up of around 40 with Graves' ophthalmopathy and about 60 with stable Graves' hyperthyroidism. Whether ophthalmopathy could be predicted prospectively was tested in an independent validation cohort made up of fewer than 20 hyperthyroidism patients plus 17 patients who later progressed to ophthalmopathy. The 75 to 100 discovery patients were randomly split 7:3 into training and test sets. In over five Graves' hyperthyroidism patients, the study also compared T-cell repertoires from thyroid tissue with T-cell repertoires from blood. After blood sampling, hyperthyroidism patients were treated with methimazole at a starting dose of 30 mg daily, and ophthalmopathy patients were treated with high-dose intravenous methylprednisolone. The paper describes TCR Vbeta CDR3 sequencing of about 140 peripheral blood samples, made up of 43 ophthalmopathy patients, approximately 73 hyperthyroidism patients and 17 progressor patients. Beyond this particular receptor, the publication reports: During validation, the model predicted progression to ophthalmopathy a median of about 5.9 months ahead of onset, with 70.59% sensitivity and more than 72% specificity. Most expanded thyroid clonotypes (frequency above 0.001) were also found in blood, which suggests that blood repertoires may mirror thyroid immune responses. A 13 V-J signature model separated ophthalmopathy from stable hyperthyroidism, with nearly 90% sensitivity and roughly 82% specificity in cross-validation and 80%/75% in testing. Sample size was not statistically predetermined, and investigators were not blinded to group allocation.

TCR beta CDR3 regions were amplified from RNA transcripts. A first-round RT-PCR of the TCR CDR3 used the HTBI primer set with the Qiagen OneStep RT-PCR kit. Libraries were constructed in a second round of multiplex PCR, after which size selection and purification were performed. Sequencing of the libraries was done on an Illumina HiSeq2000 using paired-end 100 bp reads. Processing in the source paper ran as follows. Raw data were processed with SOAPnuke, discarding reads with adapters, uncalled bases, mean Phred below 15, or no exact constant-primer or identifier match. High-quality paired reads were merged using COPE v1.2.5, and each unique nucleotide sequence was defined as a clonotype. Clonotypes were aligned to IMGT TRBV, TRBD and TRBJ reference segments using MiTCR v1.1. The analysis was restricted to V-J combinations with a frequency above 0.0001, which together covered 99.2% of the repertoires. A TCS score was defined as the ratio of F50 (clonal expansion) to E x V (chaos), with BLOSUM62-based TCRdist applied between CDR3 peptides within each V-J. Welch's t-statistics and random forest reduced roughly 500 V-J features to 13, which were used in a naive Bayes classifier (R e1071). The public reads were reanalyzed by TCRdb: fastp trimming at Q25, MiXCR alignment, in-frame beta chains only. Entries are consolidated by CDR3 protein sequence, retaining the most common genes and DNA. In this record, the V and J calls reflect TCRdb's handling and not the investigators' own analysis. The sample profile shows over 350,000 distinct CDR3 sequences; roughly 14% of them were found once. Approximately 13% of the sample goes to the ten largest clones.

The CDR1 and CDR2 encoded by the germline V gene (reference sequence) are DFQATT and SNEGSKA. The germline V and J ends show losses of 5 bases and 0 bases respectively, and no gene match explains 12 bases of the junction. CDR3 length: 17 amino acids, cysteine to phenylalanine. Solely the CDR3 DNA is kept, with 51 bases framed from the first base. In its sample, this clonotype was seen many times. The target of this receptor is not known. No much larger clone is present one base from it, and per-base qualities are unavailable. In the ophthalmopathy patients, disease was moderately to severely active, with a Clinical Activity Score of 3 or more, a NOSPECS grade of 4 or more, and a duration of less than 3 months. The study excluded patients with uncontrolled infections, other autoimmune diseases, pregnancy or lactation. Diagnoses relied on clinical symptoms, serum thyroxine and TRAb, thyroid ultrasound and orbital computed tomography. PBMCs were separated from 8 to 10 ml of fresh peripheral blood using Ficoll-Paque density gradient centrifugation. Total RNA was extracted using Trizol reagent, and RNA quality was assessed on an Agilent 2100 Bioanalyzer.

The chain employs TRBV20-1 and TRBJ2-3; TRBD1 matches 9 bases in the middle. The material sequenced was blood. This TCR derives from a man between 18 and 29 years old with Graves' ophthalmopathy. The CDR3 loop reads CSASLGTGFLSTDTQYF. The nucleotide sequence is TGCAGTGCTTCTCTCGGGACAGGGTTTTTGAGCACAGATACGCAGTATTTT.